Presented here are 10 T cell receptor beta chains from one specimen sequenced in a study of T cell responses to AZD1222 COVID-19 vaccine. Profiling relied on immunoSEQ multiplex PCR, and the TCRdb table lists in-frame clones only, not all of them. The table lists about 110,000 clones, roughly nine tenths of them singletons. Specimen: peripheral blood, collected on day 0 of AZD1222 vaccination. The receptors originated from an adult in good health.

This clone was counted a single time. This sequence joins TRBV7-8 and TRBJ2-5; TRBD2 agrees at 14 bases. CDR1 is SGHVS, CDR2 FQNEAQ, per germline. The CDR3 sequence is 18 residues long. Trimming removed 5 bases from V and 1 base from J; junction bases left unmatched: 9. The DNA of the CDR3 is TGTGCCAGCAGCAAGAGGGGGACTAGCGGGGGCCGCCAAGAGACCCAGTACTTC. It is translated as CASSKRGTSGGRQETQYF. Variable domain in full (rest from reference TRBV7-8 and TRBJ2-5): GAGVSQSPRYKVAKRGQDVALRCDPISGHVSLFWYQQALGQGPEFLTYFQNEAQLDKSGLPSDRFFAERPEGSVSTLKIQRTQQEDSAVYLCASSKRGTSGGRQETQYFGPGTRLLVL.

The V and J genes are TRBV4-1 and TRBJ1-6; no firm D call. V dropped 1 base and J dropped 10 bases, with 11 bases sitting between them. Germline V gene sequence: CDR1 MGHRA, CDR2 YSYEKL. The CDR3 runs 14 residues. CDR3 in amino acids: CASSQVASWSPLHF. CDR3 coding DNA: TGCGCCAGCAGCCAAGTGGCCTCTTGGTCACCCCTCCACTTT.

The chain recombines TRBV19 with TRBJ1-5, with a weak D call TRBD1 (5 bases). Germline-derived CDR1 and CDR2 are LNHDA and SQIVND (reference sequence). The V and J ends lost 6 bases and 5 bases respectively, with 29 bases between them. The CDR3 consists of 19 residues. CDR3 protein: CASRRGSGFGGKGDQPQHF. The CDR3 coding sequence is TGTGCCAGTAGGCGCGGCTCTGGGTTTGGGGGAAAGGGTGATCAGCCCCAGCATTTT.

This clone was detected a few times. At one end, the junction sequence differs from germline, possibly due to a read error. V is TRBV6-5 and J is TRBJ2-5; TRBD2 aligns across 7 bases. The CDR3 consists of 13 residues. CDR1 MNHEY and CDR2 SVGAGI come from the germline V gene. This chain's CDR3 is CASKESGTQRIHF. CDR3 in DNA: TGTGCCAGCAAGGAAAGCGGGACCCAGCGAATCCACTTC.

The chain carries TRBV10-3 and TRBJ1-5; 7 positions match TRBD1. From germline, CDR1 is ENHRY and CDR2 SYGVKD. There are 14 residues in the CDR3. Trimming removed 5 bases from V and 4 bases from J; junction bases left unmatched: 5. The CDR3 region is CAISFDRENQPQHF. The DNA of the CDR3 is TGTGCCATCAGTTTCGACAGGGAGAATCAGCCCCAGCATTTT.

V is TRBV9 and J is TRBJ2-1; 9 nucleotides align to TRBD1. The CDR3 covers 15 residues. V shed 3 bases and J 4 bases; nucleotides not matched to a gene: 5. Per germline, CDR1 SGDLS and CDR2 YYNGEE. This chain's CDR3 is CASSATGGIYNEQFF. Here the CDR3 DNA reads TGTGCCAGCAGCGCCACAGGGGGCATTTACAATGAGCAGTTCTTC.

This clone was recorded only once. The chain is built from TRBV7-3 and TRBJ2-5, with D maybe TRBD2 (8 bases). Germline assignment: CDR1 SGHTA and CDR2 FQGTGA. This CDR3 comprises 14 residues. The V end lost 5 bases, the J end lost 5 bases, and 15 bases lay between the germline ends. The CDR3 loop is CASSPGGGRETQYF. The DNA for the CDR3 is TGTGCCAGCAGCCCGGGAGGGGGCCGGGAGACCCAGTACTTC. Using reference TRBV7-3 and TRBJ2-5 for the parts outside the CDR3, the full variable domain is GAGVSQTPSNKVTEKGKYVELRCDPISGHTALYWYRQSLGQGPEFLIYFQGTGAADDSGLPNDRFFAVRPEGSVSTLKIQRTERGDSAVYLCASSPGGGRETQYFGPGTRLLVL.

V is TRBV20-1 and J is TRBJ1-5; D perhaps matches TRBD1 (5 bases). Germline V gene lookup returns CDR1 DFQATT and CDR2 SNEGSKA (reference sequence). The CDR3 is made up of 14 amino acids. V gave up 3 bases and J gave up 2 bases, with 11 bases separating them. CDR3 bases: TGCAGTGCTAGTGTGGGGGTCGGCAATCAGCCCCAGCATTTT. Protein product: CSASVGVGNQPQHF.

This chain uses TRBV5-1 with TRBJ2-5; either TRBD1 or TRBD2 may fit D (5 bases each). Looked up from germline, CDR1 is SGHRS and CDR2 is YFSETQ. The length of the CDR3 is 15 residues. Trimming took off 1 base at V and 0 bases at J, with 10 bases between the two ends. The CDR3 DNA follows: TGCGCCAGCAGCTTGTGGGGGAGTTACCAAGAGACCCAGTACTTC. Its translation is CASSLWGSYQETQYF. The variable domain in full, completed from reference TRBV5-1 and TRBJ2-5, reads KAGVTQTPRYLIKTRGQQVTLSCSPISGHRSVSWYQQTPGQGLQFLFEYFSETQRNKGNFPGRFSGRQFSNSRSEMNVSTLELGDSALYLCASSLWGSYQETQYFGPGTRLLVL.

The CDR3 bases are TGTGCCAGCTCACGGACAGGGGACGAGCAGTTCTTC. Amino acids: CASSRTGDEQFF. The chain is built from TRBV18 and TRBJ2-1; 9 bases align to TRBD1. Germline values: CDR1 KGHSH, CDR2 LQKENI. The CDR3 loop spans 12 amino acids. Trimming cost V 4 bases and J 10 bases; bases outside gene matches: 2.